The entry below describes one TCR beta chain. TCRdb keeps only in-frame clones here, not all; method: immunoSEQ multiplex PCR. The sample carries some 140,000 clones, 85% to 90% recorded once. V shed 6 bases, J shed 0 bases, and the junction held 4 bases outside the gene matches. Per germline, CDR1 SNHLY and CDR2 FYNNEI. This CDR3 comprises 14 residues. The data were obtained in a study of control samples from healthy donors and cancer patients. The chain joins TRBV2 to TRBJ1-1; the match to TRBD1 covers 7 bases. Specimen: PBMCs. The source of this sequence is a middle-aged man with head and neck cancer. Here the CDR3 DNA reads TGTGCCAGCAGGGAACAGGGGATGAACACTGAAGCTTTCTTT. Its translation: CASREQGMNTEAFF.